Presented here are 3 T cell receptor beta chains from one specimen sequenced in a study of tumor and adjacent non-tumor tissue in lung cancer. The template was RNA from unsorted bulk tissue. Three rounds of nested PCR, following a modified ARM-PCR protocol, produced the TCRbeta library. Using its own MiXCR run on the multiplex PCR reads, TCRdb lists one record per CDR3 protein. This table has roughly 67,000 distinct CDR3 sequences, about three fifths appearing once. Material for sequencing was lung tumor tissue. The receptors were gathered from a man in his fifties with non-small cell lung cancer.

The chain joins TRBV6-1 to TRBJ2-1; 12 bases fit TRBD2. This CDR3 has 13 amino acids. With V trimmed by 10 bases and J by 8 bases, 6 bases remained unmatched. The germline gives CDR1 MNHNS, CDR2 SASEGT. CDR3 sequence reads: CATRTSGNYEQFF. The DNA of the CDR3 is TGTGCCACTCGGACTAGCGGGAACTATGAGCAGTTCTTC.

V is TRBV11-2 and J is TRBJ2-4; TRBD1 matches 7 bases. The CDR3 is made up of 13 amino acids. Trimming at V came to 5 bases and at J to 15 bases, leaving 13 bases not matched to a gene. Germline V gene sequence: CDR1 SGHAT, CDR2 FQNNGV. The CDR3 loop reads CASSRDRDGISYF. DNA of the CDR3: TGTGCCAGCAGCCGAGACAGGGATGGCATTTCGTACTTC.

The chain has TRBV10-3 and TRBJ2-1; 16 bases agree with TRBD2. Trimming removed 7 bases from V and 1 base from J; junction bases left unmatched: 10. The CDR3 runs to 19 residues. CDR1 is ENHRY and CDR2 is SYGVKD in the germline V gene. DNA of the CDR3: TGTGCCATCAAGCCGGGACTAGCGGGGGGGTACGAGTCCTACAATGAGCAGTTCTTC. This encodes CAIKPGLAGGYESYNEQFF.